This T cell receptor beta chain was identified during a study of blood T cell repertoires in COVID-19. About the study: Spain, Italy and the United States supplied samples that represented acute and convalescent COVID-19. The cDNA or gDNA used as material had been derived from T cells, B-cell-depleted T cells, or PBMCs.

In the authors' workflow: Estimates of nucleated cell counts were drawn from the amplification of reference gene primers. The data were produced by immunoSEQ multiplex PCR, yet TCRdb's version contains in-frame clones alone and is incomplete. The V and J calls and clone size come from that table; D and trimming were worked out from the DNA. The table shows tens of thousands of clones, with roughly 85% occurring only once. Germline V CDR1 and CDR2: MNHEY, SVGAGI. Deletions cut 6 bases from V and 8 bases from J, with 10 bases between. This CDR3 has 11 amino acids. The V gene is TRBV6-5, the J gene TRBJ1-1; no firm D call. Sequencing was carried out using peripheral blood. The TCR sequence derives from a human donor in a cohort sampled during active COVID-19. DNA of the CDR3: TGTGCCAGCAGGTCTGGGCTGGAAGCTTTCTTT. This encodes CASRSGLEAFF.